This TCR beta chain stems from a study of persistence of HIV-infected CD4 T cells. With regard to this clone: What it recognizes is unknown.

Cells were stimulated with overlapping HIV-1 Gag 15-mer peptides. CD40L/CD69 double-negative CD45RO-high memory CD4+ T cells were collected. For at least 4 years, plasma HIV-1 RNA was undetectable (<50 copies/mL). Donors had CD4+ T cell counts above 400 cells/uL and were CMV-seropositive. Per germline, CDR1 SNHLY and CDR2 FYNNEI. This CDR3 region has 14 residues. V shed 1 base and J shed 4 bases, with 7 bases lying between them. Overall study results and limits: Compared with CD3/CD28-stimulated cells, CMV- and Gag-responding cells showed lower TCRbeta richness. Within sorted populations, more oligoclonal TCRs accompanied more oligoclonal proviruses.

The immunoSEQ assay was version 4, run in survey mode. This table comes from immunoSEQ multiplex PCR, and its TCRdb copy is limited to in-frame clones, with some not included. The sample consists of about 36,000 clones, approximately 78% of them appearing once. This sample comprised cultured CD4+ T cells from PBMCs, obtained from a patient who received antiretroviral therapy. The sequence derives from an adult with HIV. The donor label of this sample is uncertain. The chain carries TRBV2 and TRBJ1-4; D call uncertain. Here the CDR3 DNA reads TGTGCCAGCAGTGAAGGGCTCAGTAATGAAAAACTGTTTTTT. It codes for CASSEGLSNEKLFF.